The subject of this entry is one T cell receptor beta chain. The table came from immunoSEQ multiplex PCR; TCRdb's copy has only in-frame clones and leaves some out. Of more than 90,000 clones listed, roughly 80% are singletons. The source of the sample is a study of radiotherapy plus CTLA-4 blockade in lung cancer. The sequenced sample was peripheral blood, obtained from a patient treated with radiotherapy plus ipilimumab. This clonotype was sampled from a human donor with non-small cell lung cancer that progressed on radiotherapy plus ipilimumab.

CDR3 residues: CASSKYRGRAGELFF. CDR3 sequence (DNA): TGTGCCAGCAGCAAGTACAGGGGGCGCGCCGGGGAGCTGTTTTTT. The chain joins TRBV21-1 to TRBJ2-2; TRBD1 is taken as the D call from the table, unchecked against the DNA. TRBV21-1 is tagged as a pseudogene. The length of the CDR3 is 15 residues.